These T cell receptor beta chains were read from a single sample in a study of blood T cell repertoires in COVID-19. Produced via immunoSEQ multiplex PCR; TCRdb's table is partial and in-frame only. The sample holds approximately 270,000 clones, roughly 84% seen once. Sequencing was carried out using peripheral blood. The receptors stem from an older person with COVID-19, enrolled during active disease. The CDR3 runs from the conserved cysteine through the conserved F or W. Each record gives: V gene, J gene, CDR3 protein.

>TRBV30|TRBJ2-7
CAWSLRGVVSYEQYF
>TRBV4-3|TRBJ2-1
CASSLRRSVGEQFF
>TRBV6-6|TRBJ2-3
CASSYSAREATQYF
>TRBV5-1|TRBJ2-6
CASSLANSGANVLTF
>TRBV5-6|TRBJ2-2
CASSGRGRVTGELFF
>TRBV14|TRBJ1-1
CASSPLTLRDRVIAFF
>TRBV29-1|TRBJ1-5
CSVSLDRGNSNQPQHF
>TRBV28|TRBJ1-1
CASRWQRAGTEAFF
>TRBV19|TRBJ2-1
CASSIARDRPGFF
>TRBV6-5|TRBJ1-5
CASTSDRVGGQPQHF
>TRBV27|TRBJ2-7
CASRWREGYEQYF
>TRBV28|TRBJ1-5
CASRTTGVRPQHF
>TRBV14|TRBJ1-1
CASSRVRGGTEAFF